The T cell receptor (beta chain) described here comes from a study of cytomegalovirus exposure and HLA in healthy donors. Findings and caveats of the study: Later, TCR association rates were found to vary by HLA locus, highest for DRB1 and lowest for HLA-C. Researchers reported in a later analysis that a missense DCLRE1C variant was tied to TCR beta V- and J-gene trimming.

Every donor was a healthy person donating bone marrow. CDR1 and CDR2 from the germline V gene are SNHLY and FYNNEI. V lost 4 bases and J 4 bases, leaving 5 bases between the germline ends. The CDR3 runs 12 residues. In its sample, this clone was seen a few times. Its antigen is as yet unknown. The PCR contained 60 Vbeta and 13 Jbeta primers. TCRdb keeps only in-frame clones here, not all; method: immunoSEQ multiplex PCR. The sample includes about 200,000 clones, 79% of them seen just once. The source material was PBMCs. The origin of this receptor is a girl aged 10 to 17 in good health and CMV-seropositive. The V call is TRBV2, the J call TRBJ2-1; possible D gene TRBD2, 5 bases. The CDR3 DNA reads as TGTGCCAGCAGTGCGGGGTACAATGAGCAGTTCTTC. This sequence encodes CASSAGYNEQFF.